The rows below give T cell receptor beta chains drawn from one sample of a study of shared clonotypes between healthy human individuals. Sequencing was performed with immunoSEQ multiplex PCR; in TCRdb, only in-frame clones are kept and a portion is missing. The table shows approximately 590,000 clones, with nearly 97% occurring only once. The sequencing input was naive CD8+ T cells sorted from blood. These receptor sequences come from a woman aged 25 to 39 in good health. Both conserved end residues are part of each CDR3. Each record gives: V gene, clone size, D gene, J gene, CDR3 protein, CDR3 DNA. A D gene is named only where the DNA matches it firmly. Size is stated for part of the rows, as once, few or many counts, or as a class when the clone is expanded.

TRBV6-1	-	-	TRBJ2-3	CASSDLPGFTDTQYF	TGTGCCAGCAGTGATCTCCCGGGTTTCACAGATACGCAGTATTTT
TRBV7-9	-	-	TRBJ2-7	CASSTRTAVSIYEQYF	TGTGCCAGCAGCACCAGGACAGCCGTCTCAATCTACGAGCAGTACTTC
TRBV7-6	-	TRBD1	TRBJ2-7	CASSPGQGHYEQYF	TGTGCCAGCAGCCCGGGACAGGGTCACTACGAGCAGTACTTC
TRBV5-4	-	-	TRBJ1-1	CASSSGLTEAFF	TGTGCCAGCAGCTCGGGGCTCACTGAAGCTTTCTTT
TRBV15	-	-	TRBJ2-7	CATSRSARDGLYEQYF	TGTGCCACCAGCAGATCTGCTCGGGACGGATTATACGAGCAGTACTTC
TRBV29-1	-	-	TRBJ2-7	CSVVGPNSMGSYEQYF	TGCAGCGTTGTGGGACCTAATTCGATGGGCTCCTACGAGCAGTACTTC
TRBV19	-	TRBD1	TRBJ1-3	CASWDSFSGNTIYF	TGTGCCAGTTGGGACAGCTTCTCTGGAAACACCATATATTTT
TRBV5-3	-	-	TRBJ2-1	CARYCFPDTSLTSNEQFF	TGTGCCAGATACTGTTTCCCGGACACCTCATTAACCAGCAATGAGCAGTTCTTC
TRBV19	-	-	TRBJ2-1	CASSKRREYDEQFF	TGTGCCAGTAGCAAACGACGGGAGTATGATGAGCAGTTCTTC
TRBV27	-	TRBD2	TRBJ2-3	CASRTSGRADTQYF	TGTGCCAGCCGGACTAGCGGGAGGGCAGATACGCAGTATTTT
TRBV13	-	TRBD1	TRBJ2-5	CASNQGAGETQYF	TGTGCCAGCAACCAGGGGGCCGGGGAGACCCAGTACTTC
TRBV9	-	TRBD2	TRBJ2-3	CASSVDSGRARDTQYF	TGTGCCAGCAGCGTAGATAGCGGGAGGGCCAGGGATACGCAGTATTTT
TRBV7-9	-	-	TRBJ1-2	CASVDPGPHGYTF	TGTGCCAGCGTGGACCCAGGGCCTCATGGCTACACCTTC
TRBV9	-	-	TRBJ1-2	CASSVDPGIFLLDDGYTF	TGTGCCAGCAGCGTAGATCCCGGGATTTTTCTATTGGATGATGGCTACACCTTC
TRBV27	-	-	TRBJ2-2	CASSLSGVTGATGELFF	TGTGCCAGCAGTTTATCGGGGGTGACGGGAGCCACCGGGGAGCTGTTTTTT
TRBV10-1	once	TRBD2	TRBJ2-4	CASSESPTSVLAKNIQYF	TGCGCCAGCAGTGAGTCTCCCACTAGCGTTCTAGCCAAAAACATTCAGTACTTC